This is a list of T cell receptor beta chains from one sample in a study of blood T cell repertoires in COVID-19. The assay was immunoSEQ multiplex PCR, and TCRdb's table has in-frame clones only and misses some. The table lists about 380,000 clones, 89% of them singletons. The sequenced sample was peripheral blood. The receptors come from a man between 40 and 49 years old with acute or convalescent COVID-19. Each CDR3 is given with its conserved first and last residue. Each record gives: J gene, V gene, clone size, CDR3 protein. Clone size, where shown, is once, few, many, or a class for clones that have expanded.

TRBJ2-3,TRBV4-1,-,CASSQGKTGVTDTQYF
TRBJ1-4,TRBV12-3/TRBV12-4,-,CASTGQGEKLFF
TRBJ2-3,TRBV5-1,-,CASSLAVSGGGDTQYF
TRBJ1-2,TRBV6-1,-,CASSEYRPGFGYTF
TRBJ1-1,TRBV6-5,-,CASRTAVNTEAFF
TRBJ1-2,TRBV6-6,-,CASSYSNRGIYGYTF
TRBJ1-5,TRBV23-1,-,CASSQWRRGRGRQPQHF
TRBJ1-6,TRBV4-3,medium-sized,CASSQDPGTGGSPLHF
TRBJ1-6,TRBV14,few,CASSQDARFDSPLHF
TRBJ2-3,TRBV27,once,CASSSTGVRHRRWIDTQYF
TRBJ2-1,TRBV3-1/TRBV3-2,once,CASSPRGYNEQFF
TRBJ1-5,TRBV6-6,-,CASSYGRQGIGQPQHF
TRBJ1-5,TRBV7-8,-,CASSSRTERSNQPQHF
TRBJ1-4,TRBV27,-,CASSTGGARAREKLFF
TRBJ1-1,TRBV27,-,CASSLGTGGANTEAFF
TRBJ1-2,TRBV27,-,CASSIDGNYGYTF
TRBJ1-2,TRBV7-9,-,CATLGEEGGYTF
TRBJ2-5,TRBV5-6,-,CASSFPNSGKQETQYF
TRBJ1-5,TRBV7-2,-,CASSFGRRGQPQHF
TRBJ1-1,TRBV24-1,-,CATTRQGNGTNTEAFF